A selection of T cell receptor beta chains follows, all from one sample in a study of OX40 agonist ivuxolimab in advanced cancers. Assay: immunoSEQ multiplex PCR; the TCRdb copy retains only in-frame clones and omits some. Of more than 100,000 clones in the sample, about 93% were seen once. Sequencing was performed on CD4+ or CD8+ T cells sorted from blood, taken in a trial of the OX40 agonist ivuxolimab. These receptor sequences come from an adult with an advanced solid tumor such as melanoma, head and neck, liver or kidney cancer. CDR3s include the opening cysteine and the closing phenylalanine or tryptophan.

CDR3: CASSRAGYGYTF; V: TRBV14; J: TRBJ1-2
CDR3: CASAGDRVDTGELFF; V: TRBV11-2; J: TRBJ2-2
CDR3: CASSESPRTSGSSYNEQFF; V: TRBV10-1; J: TRBJ2-1
CDR3: CAISDPHLNTEAFF; V: TRBV10-3; J: TRBJ1-1
CDR3: CASRPRTGGGSPLHF; V: TRBV5-1; J: TRBJ1-6
CDR3: CASSPATSGANVLTF; V: TRBV5-1; J: TRBJ2-6
CDR3: CASSDPTSGGARNEQFF; V: TRBV6-4; J: TRBJ2-1
CDR3: CASSPSSSSYNEQFF; V: TRBV18; J: TRBJ2-1
CDR3: CAITATGRNTEAFF; V: TRBV10-3; J: TRBJ1-1
CDR3: CASSEDGANTEAFF; V: TRBV2; J: TRBJ1-1
CDR3: CASSPFLTTSTRQNTEAFF; V: TRBV7-9; J: TRBJ1-1
CDR3: CASSLGAGVIDEQYF; V: TRBV5-1; J: TRBJ2-7
CDR3: CASSPGRVVPNTIYF; V: TRBV18; J: TRBJ1-3
CDR3: CASSVPREVLIF; V: TRBV9; J: TRBJ1-1
CDR3: CASSPGGGARDTQYF; V: TRBV4-1; J: TRBJ2-3
CDR3: CASSLGLATYNEQFF; V: TRBV11-2; J: TRBJ2-1
CDR3: CASSYFGQGGETQYF; V: TRBV7-3; J: TRBJ2-5
CDR3: CASSSGNEKLFF; V: TRBV6-6; J: TRBJ1-4
CDR3: CGTGTDYNSPLHF; V: TRBV2; J: TRBJ1-6
CDR3: CASSQDSNEQFF; V: TRBV4-1; J: TRBJ2-1
CDR3: CASSRPTGNTGELFF; V: TRBV18; J: TRBJ2-2
CDR3: CASSENRRSYNSPLHF; V: TRBV25-1; J: TRBJ1-6
CDR3: CASSSSGANVLTF; V: TRBV6-5; J: TRBJ2-6
CDR3: CASSITPGQGWTGELFF; V: TRBV28; J: TRBJ2-2
CDR3: CASSLPGKVRYEQYF; V: TRBV28; J: TRBJ2-7
CDR3: CASSSGQSLRAFF; V: TRBV7-2; J: TRBJ1-1
CDR3: CASSLSSNQPQHF; V: TRBV5-5; J: TRBJ1-5
CDR3: CASSPRRPLMTNTGELFF; V: TRBV9; J: TRBJ2-2
CDR3: CAISDEGGGRDTQYF; V: TRBV10-3; J: TRBJ2-3
CDR3: CASSIGTAPQNIQYF; V: TRBV5-4; J: TRBJ2-4
CDR3: CASSIVKGGGELFF; V: TRBV19; J: TRBJ2-2
CDR3: CASSLGGGNYNEQFF; V: TRBV5-1; J: TRBJ2-1
CDR3: CASSLGTSGRYNEQFF; V: TRBV28; J: TRBJ2-1
CDR3: CASSVSSDRSSYEQYF; V: TRBV7-2; J: TRBJ2-7
CDR3: CASSYRASGGAGELFF; V: TRBV6-5; J: TRBJ2-2
CDR3: CASRTGQGAEKLFF; V: TRBV6-1; J: TRBJ1-4